A single sample gave rise to the 24 T cell receptor beta chains below, sequenced in a study of CD8 T cells in ankylosing spondylitis (dated by TCRdb to about 2017). Libraries came from 5' RACE. TCRdb names Illumina HiSeq 2500 as the instrument used. In TCRdb, the public reads were trimmed at Q25 with fastp and aligned with MiXCR, with productive beta chains retained. Rows are combined by CDR3 protein, so each entry shows the most common genes and DNA. The sample table contains 250,000 to 350,000 distinct CDR3 sequences; only one count was recorded for 20% of them. The ten largest clones take up roughly 7.3% of the sample. Input material: blood, either unsorted or a sorted T cell fraction (not recorded which). Receptors originate from a male donor with ankylosing spondylitis or in good health (not recorded which).

This clonotype has a handful of counts. The CDR3 DNA is TGTGCCAGCAGCTTCGGACTAGCTGCTAGCACAGATACGCAGTATTTT. This sequence encodes CASSFGLAASTDTQYF. This chain uses TRBV5-6 with TRBJ2-3; 8 positions agree with TRBD2. The V gene's germline CDR1 is SGHDT and CDR2 YYEEEE. Trimming removed 2 bases from V and 0 bases from J; junction bases left unmatched: 5. The CDR3 contains 16 residues. The entire variable domain, with the rest obtained from reference TRBV5-6 and TRBJ2-3, is as follows: DAGVTQSPTHLIKTRGQQVTLRCSPKSGHDTVSWYQQALGQGPQFIFQYYEEEERQRGNFPDRFSGHQFPNYSSELNVNALLLGDSALYLCASSFGLAASTDTQYFGPGTRLTVL.

This clonotype was recorded at least ten times. The CDR3 region is CASSLVAGSYNEQFF. CDR3 DNA sequence: TGCGCCAGCAGCTTGGTCGCAGGGTCCTACAATGAGCAGTTCTTC. The rearrangement uses TRBV5-1 and TRBJ2-1; TRBD1 might be the D (5 bases). The germline V and J ends were trimmed by 0 bases and 1 base, with 8 bases remaining between them. Germline CDR1 reads SGHRS; CDR2 reads YFSETQ. This CDR3 spans 15 amino acids. The full variable domain, with the rest looked up from reference TRBV5-1 and TRBJ2-1, is KAGVTQTPRYLIKTRGQQVTLSCSPISGHRSVSWYQQTPGQGLQFLFEYFSETQRNKGNFPGRFSGRQFSNSRSEMNVSTLELGDSALYLCASSLVAGSYNEQFFGPGTRLTVL.

A few counts support this clonotype. The V and J genes are TRBV20-1 and TRBJ1-5; weak D call: TRBD1 (6 bases). Per the germline V gene, CDR1 is DFQATT and CDR2 is SNEGSKA (reference sequence). The CDR3 totals 14 residues. The V and J ends lost 6 bases and 0 bases respectively, with 12 bases between them. The DNA for the CDR3 is TGCAGTGCAAGGACAGAATATAGCAATCAGCCCCAGCATTTT. It is translated as CSARTEYSNQPQHF.

A few counts support this clonotype. The chain has TRBV5-1 and TRBJ1-1; no definite D call. The germline V gene encodes CDR1 SGHRS and CDR2 YFSETQ. The CDR3 sequence is 14 residues long. V was cut by 1 base and J by 1 base, with 8 bases left in between. The CDR3 DNA follows: TGCGCCAGCAGCTTGATTTACAGGAACACTGAAGCTTTCTTT. This codes for CASSLIYRNTEAFF.

The V gene is TRBV7-3, the J gene TRBJ2-3, with 7 bases lining up with TRBD1. Germline-derived CDR1 and CDR2 are SGHTA and FQGTGA. J gave up 6 bases and V 5 bases, and 5 bases lay outside the gene matches. The CDR3 consists of 13 residues. The CDR3 region is CASSLARGDTQYF. DNA of the CDR3: TGTGCCAGCAGCCTGGCCAGGGGGGATACGCAGTATTTT.

This clonotype was observed a few times. This chain links TRBV3-1 with TRBJ1-2; tentatively, D is TRBD1 (6 bases). V lost 1 base to trimming and J lost 2 bases, with 11 bases between them. This CDR3 has 15 residues. CDR1 LGHDT and CDR2 YNNKEL come from the germline V gene (reference sequence). The chain's CDR3 is CASSQGSGQNYGYTF. CDR3 sequence (DNA): TGTGCCAGCAGCCAAGGCTCCGGACAGAACTATGGCTACACCTTC.

In this sample, this clonotype turned up a few times. This sequence joins TRBV12-3 or TRBV12-4 and TRBJ2-6; D uncertain. The CDR3 is 15 amino acids. V lost 3 bases and J 0 bases, leaving 6 bases between the germline ends. CDR3 nucleotide sequence: TGTGCCAGCAGTTTTTGGGACTCTGGGGCCAACGTCCTGACTTTC. Its protein is CASSFWDSGANVLTF.

The V and J genes are TRBV11-2 and TRBJ2-1, with 8 bases identical to TRBD2. The length of the CDR3 is 15 residues. Trimming removed 4 bases from V and 10 bases from J; junction bases left unmatched: 12. CDR1 is SGHAT, CDR2 FQNNGV, per germline. The CDR3 nucleotides are TGTGCCAGCAGCTCCCCGCGGACTAGCTCAGCCGAGCAGTTCTTC. This sequence encodes CASSSPRTSSAEQFF. The complete variable domain, with remaining parts taken from reference TRBV11-2 and TRBJ2-1, reads EAGVAQSPRYKIIEKRQSVAFWCNPISGHATLYWYQQILGQGPKLLIQFQNNGVVDDSQLPKDRFSAERLKGVDSTLKIQPAKLEDSAVYLCASSSPRTSSAEQFFGPGTRLTVL.

In this sample, this clonotype turned up many times. This chain uses TRBV7-9 with TRBJ1-1; 7 nucleotides match TRBD1. In germline, CDR1 is SEHNR, CDR2 FQNEAQ (reference sequence). Trimming removed 2 bases from V and 4 bases from J; junction bases left unmatched: 7. There are 15 residues in the CDR3. This CDR3 reads CASSLYDREATEAFF. DNA of the CDR3: TGTGCCAGCAGCTTATACGACAGGGAGGCCACTGAAGCTTTCTTT.

Many counts were recorded for this clonotype. This chain uses TRBV6-4 with TRBJ2-7; no clear D. Germline lookup yields CDR1 MRHNA and CDR2 SNTAGT. Trimming left V 5 bases short and J 6 bases short, with 17 bases between. This CDR3 is built from 14 residues. The CDR3 region has the DNA TGTGCCAGCAGTAAATACCAAAGCACCCCCGAGCAGTACGTC. Residues: CASSKYQSTPEQYV.

The table lists this clonotype with a few counts. The V and J genes are TRBV28 and TRBJ2-1; TRBD2 agrees at 12 bases. The CDR3 is 20 residues long. Germline V gene data show CDR1 as MDHEN and CDR2 as SYDVKM. V shed 6 bases, J shed 4 bases, and the junction held 19 bases outside the gene matches. The CDR3 here is CASRQRTSGIRAPKYNEQFF. In DNA form, the CDR3 reads TGTGCCAGCAGACAAAGGACTAGCGGGATCCGGGCCCCCAAATACAATGAGCAGTTCTTC.

This clonotype was seen a handful of times. CDR3 amino acids: CASSARTAETEAFF. CDR3 nucleotide sequence: TGCGCCAGCAGCGCCCGGACGGCAGAGACTGAAGCTTTCTTT. The genes are TRBV5-1 and TRBJ1-1; D unclear. V was shortened by 4 bases and J by 5 bases, with 15 bases between the two germline ends. The CDR3 spans 14 residues. Germline V gene lookup returns CDR1 SGHRS and CDR2 YFSETQ.

This clonotype has a handful of counts. J is TRBJ2-4 and V is TRBV20-1, with TRBD1 identical over 8 bases. Germline values: CDR1 DFQATT, CDR2 SNEGSKA (reference sequence). The CDR3 extends over 15 amino acids. V shed 1 base and J 0 bases; nucleotides not matched to a gene: 2. The CDR3 reads CSARVQGAAKNIQYF. The CDR3, as DNA: TGCAGTGCTAGAGTCCAGGGGGCAGCCAAAAACATTCAGTACTTC.

V is TRBV12-3 or TRBV12-4 and J is TRBJ2-3, with 15 bases aligning to TRBD2. The length of the CDR3 is 15 residues. Trimming at V came to 10 bases and at J to 4 bases, leaving 6 bases not matched to a gene. CDR3 residues: CATRTSGGVADTQYF. The CDR3 coding sequence is TGTGCCACCCGGACTAGCGGGGGGGTAGCAGATACGCAGTATTTT.

The chain is built from TRBV5-1 and TRBJ1-1; a possible D gene is TRBD1 (6 bases). Trimming removed 2 bases at V and 3 bases at J, with 20 bases between. CDR3 size: 17 residues. CDR1 is SGHRS, CDR2 YFSETQ, per germline. CDR3 in amino acids: CASSLGGLTKVYTEAFF. In DNA, the CDR3 is TGCGCCAGCAGCTTAGGGGGGCTGACCAAAGTCTACACTGAAGCTTTCTTT.

V usage is TRBV5-1 and J usage is TRBJ1-2, with a tentative D call TRBD1 (6 bases). The CDR3 is 13 residues long. The V and J ends lost 2 bases and 7 bases respectively, with 12 bases between them. Germline loops: CDR1 SGHRS, CDR2 YFSETQ. The CDR3 loop is CASSLQQGIGYTF. The DNA of the CDR3 is TGCGCCAGCAGCTTACAACAGGGAATTGGCTACACCTTC.

This clonotype came up a few times. The rearrangement joins TRBV25-1 to TRBJ2-1, with 8 bases matching TRBD2. CDR3 length: 13 residues. Germline CDR1 is MGHDK and CDR2 is SYGVNS. After removal of 8 bases from V and 7 bases from J, the junction contained 7 bases not matched to a gene. The CDR3 DNA reads TGTGCCAGCTCGGGACTAGTTAGGAATGAGCAGTTCTTC. Translating gives CASSGLVRNEQFF.

Ten or more counts support this clonotype. The chain combines TRBV29-1 with TRBJ2-3, with 14 positions matching TRBD2. Germline-derived CDR1 and CDR2 are SQVTM and ANQGSEA. The CDR3 totals 13 residues. V shed 7 bases, J shed 4 bases, and the junction held 1 base outside the gene matches. The CDR3 here is CSGGLAGADTQYF. Here the CDR3 DNA reads TGCAGCGGGGGACTAGCGGGAGCAGATACGCAGTATTTT.

The V call is TRBV15, the J call TRBJ1-6, with TRBD1 identical over 7 bases. The V segment lost 0 bases and the J segment 7 bases; nucleotides outside the gene matches: 3. The germline CDR1 and CDR2 sequences are LNHNV and YYDKDF (reference sequence). The CDR3 runs 15 residues. CDR3 residues: CATSREDRDNSPLHF. Written as DNA, the CDR3 is TGTGCCACCAGCAGAGAAGACAGGGACAATTCACCCCTCCACTTT.

The chain employs TRBV5-1 and TRBJ1-4; tentatively, D is TRBD1 (5 bases). This CDR3 is built from 14 residues. The V gene lost 4 bases and the J gene lost 3 bases, with 10 bases spanning the gap. From germline, CDR1 is SGHRS and CDR2 YFSETQ. Here the CDR3 DNA reads TGCGCCAGCAGCCCACAGGCACCTAATGAAAAACTGTTTTTT. Translating it yields CASSPQAPNEKLFF.

This clonotype showed up just a few times. The J gene is TRBJ2-1, the V gene TRBV7-6; perhaps TRBD2 as D (7 bases). Germline loops: CDR1 SGHVS, CDR2 FNYEAQ. The V and J ends lost 2 bases and 8 bases respectively, with 19 bases between them. CDR3 length: 16 amino acids. The CDR3 sequence: CASSLPHGGASDEQFF. DNA for the CDR3: TGTGCCAGCAGCTTACCCCATGGGGGGGCCTCTGATGAGCAGTTCTTC.

This clonotype was seen at least ten times. The rearrangement links TRBV19 to TRBJ2-1; 9 nucleotides agree with TRBD2. V shed 8 bases, J shed 4 bases, and the junction held 3 bases outside the gene matches. This CDR3 has 13 amino acids. CDR1 and CDR2 from the germline V gene are LNHDA and SQIVND (reference sequence). CDR3 amino acids: CASRTSAYNEQFF. DNA for the CDR3: TGTGCCAGTCGGACTAGCGCTTACAATGAGCAGTTCTTC. Combining the CDR3 with reference TRBV19 and TRBJ2-1 gives the whole variable domain DGGITQSPKYLFRKEGQNVTLSCEQNLNHDAMYWYRQDPGQGLRLIYYSQIVNDFQKGDIAEGYSVSREKKESFPLTVTSAQKNPTAFYLCASRTSAYNEQFFGPGTRLTVL.

This clonotype was detected only a few times. The CDR3 coding sequence is TGCGCCAGCAGCTTGGCCCCTTACCTAGGCGAGCAGTACGTC. It translates to CASSLAPYLGEQYV. V gene TRBV5-1 combines with J gene TRBJ2-7; D gene ambiguous. The CDR3 runs 14 residues. From germline, CDR1 is SGHRS and CDR2 YFSETQ. The V end lost 0 bases, the J end lost 6 bases, and 13 bases lay between the germline ends.

This clonotype was observed at least ten times. The chain joins TRBV6-5 to TRBJ2-3; 11 positions match TRBD2. Trimming took 0 bases from V and 4 from J; bases not matched to a gene: 12. Germline V gives CDR1 MNHEY, CDR2 SVGAGI. The CDR3 loop spans 19 amino acids. The CDR3: CASSYSVPTSGGTADTQYF. Here the CDR3 DNA reads TGTGCCAGCAGTTACTCGGTTCCCACTAGCGGGGGCACGGCAGATACGCAGTATTTT.